This paragraph reports one T cell receptor (beta chain). Combining a sample-barcoded 5' primer with a J-beta primer mix, a second PCR ran for roughly 7 to 12 cycles. TCRdb redid the calling of the 5' RACE reads with MiXCR, one entry per CDR3 protein. The sample includes more than 700,000 distinct CDR3 sequences, 35% to 50% of them seen just once. V gave up 3 bases and J gave up 13 bases, with 19 bases separating them. The CDR3 is 14 amino acids. This entry belongs to a study of blood T cells in healthy people across ages. Specimen: blood. This chain joins TRBV12-3 or TRBV12-4 and TRBJ2-4; D assignment may be TRBD1 or TRBD2 (5 bases each). The source of this sequence is a man at least 80 years old in good health. The CDR3 DNA reads TGTGCCAGCAGTTTCGGGTCGTCAGTGGGGGAGCAGTACTTC. This translates into CASSFGSSVGEQYF.